This T cell receptor (beta chain) was retrieved from a study of blood T cell repertoires in COVID-19 (dated by TCRdb to between 2020 and 2021). With regard to the full study: The collaborator samples originated in the United States, Italy and Spain and spanned the acute and convalescent phases of COVID-19. HLA class I and class II types, where available, came from metadata supplied by the sample provider rather than from assay-based typing. The prospective study material was composed of cDNA or gDNA derived from T cells, B-cell-depleted T cells, or PBMCs. The repertoires were made available in a free public database intended to serve as a resource for research on the immune response to SARS-CoV-2. Samples were obtained from the ongoing ImmuneRACE study (first 160 participants) and from 1,254 subjects provided by 6 global collaborators. Sample metadata almost always included a de-identified subject ID, COVID-19 status, age in years and sex. Deeply sampled blood TCRbeta repertoires from subjects exposed to, actively infected with, or recovered from COVID-19 were included in the dataset. Overall study results and their limits: Clinical and demographic metadata were provided uncurated, with the amount varying by source and participant.

Spanning cysteine to phenylalanine, the CDR3 consists of 16 amino acids. Only CDR3 DNA is held: 48 bases, read in frame from base 1. V drops 5 bases and J drops 0 bases, leaving 13 bases in between. The germline V gene (reference sequence) specifies LNHNV as CDR1 and YYDKDF as CDR2. As for this clone: Its antigen is still unknown. No per-base quality is available; no much larger clone lies one base away.

Whole blood was collected in K2EDTA tubes by collaborating institutions according to the institutions' own protocols. Collaborator samples were shipped for TCRbeta analysis as frozen whole blood, isolated PBMCs, or DNA extracted from either sample type. The immunoSEQ Assay, a bias-controlled multiplex PCR, was used to amplify TCRbeta CDR3 regions from genomic DNA. On the authors' methods: Nucleated cell counts per sample were estimated from amplification of reference gene primers within the assay. Sequence reads were collapsed and filtered to measure the absolute abundance of every unique TCRbeta CDR3 rearrangement. For each sample, productive Simpson clonality was calculated as the square root of Simpson's diversity index across productive rearrangements. The table comes from immuneACCESS by way of TCRdb, which keeps in-frame sequences with V and J called. Part of the clones is missing from these tables; in studies checked, under half for an unresolved V gene and the rest for unknown reasons. V and J calls and clone size follow that table, whereas D and trimming were derived from the DNA. This sample has around 79,000 clones in its table, and about nine tenths of those were observed once. The top ten clonotypes cover approximately 9.7% of the sample.

Sequenced sample: peripheral blood. The chain is made from TRBV15 and TRBJ1-4; the best D guess is TRBD1, with 5 bases matching. The receptor was derived from a human donor in a cohort sampled during active COVID-19. The encoded CDR3 is CATSGQRLATNEKLFF. The nucleotides read TGTGCCACCAGCGGACAACGACTTGCAACTAATGAAAAACTGTTTTTT.